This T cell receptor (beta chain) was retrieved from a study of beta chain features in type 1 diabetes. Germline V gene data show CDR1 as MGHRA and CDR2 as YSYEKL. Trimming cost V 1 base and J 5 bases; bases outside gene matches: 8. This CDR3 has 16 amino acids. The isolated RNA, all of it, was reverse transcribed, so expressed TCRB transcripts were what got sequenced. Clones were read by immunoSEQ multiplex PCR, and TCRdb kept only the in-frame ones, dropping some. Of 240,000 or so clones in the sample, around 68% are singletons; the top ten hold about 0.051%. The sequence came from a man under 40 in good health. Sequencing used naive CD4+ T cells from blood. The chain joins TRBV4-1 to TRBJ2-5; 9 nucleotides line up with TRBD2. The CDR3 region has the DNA TGCGCCAGCAGCCAAGGTCGTAGCGGGAGAAGCGAGACCCAGTACTTC. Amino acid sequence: CASSQGRSGRSETQYF.